This section outlines one TCR beta chain sequence together with its context. Its antigen is still unknown. With a much larger clone just one base away, this may be a read error. The sample is drawn from a study of blood T cells in healthy people across ages. Regarding the study as a whole: The recorded TCR beta diversity per million T cells decreased in a roughly linear manner with age.

Through a sample-barcoded 5' primer and a J-beta primer mix, a second PCR was run for roughly 6 to 11 cycles. TCRdb re-analysed the 5' RACE reads in MiXCR, keeping a single row per CDR3 protein. This table has some 1.5 million distinct CDR3 sequences, over 25% appearing once. The source of this sequence is a young woman in good health. Material: blood.

The CDR3 nucleotides read TGCAGCGATGACTTAAGCCTTTCCTACAATGAGCAGTTCTTC. This codes for CSDDLSLSYNEQFF. The rearrangement joins TRBV29-1 to TRBJ2-1, with D uncertain. CDR1 SQVTM and CDR2 ANQGSEA come from the germline V gene. CDR3 length equals 14 residues. Trimming shortened V by 7 bases and J by 1 base, and 14 bases separated the two germline ends.